A single sample gave rise to the 8 T cell receptor beta chains below, sequenced in a study of tumor-infiltrating lymphocytes in oesophageal squamous cell carcinoma. TCRdb reprocessed the PCR reads with MiXCR, giving one entry per CDR3 protein. Among roughly 12,000 distinct CDR3 sequences listed, roughly half were seen once. Sequencing used esophageal tumor tissue. These receptors all stem from a male donor with esophageal squamous cell carcinoma.

This sequence joins TRBV10-1 and TRBJ2-1, with 9 bases fitting TRBD1. The CDR3 has 18 amino acids. J gave up 0 bases and V 5 bases, and 11 bases lay outside the gene matches. CDR1 is WNHNN, CDR2 SYGVQD, per germline (reference sequence). CDR3 in DNA: TGCGCCAGCAGTCCCGGACAGGGGTCTATTAGCTCCTACAATGAGCAGTTCTTC. Amino acid sequence: CASSPGQGSISSYNEQFF.

There are a few counts of this clonotype. This sequence joins TRBV10-3 and TRBJ2-7; unclear D gene. The DNA end is more similar to TRBJ2-5, so the J call may be wrong. The germline V gene encodes CDR1 ENHRY and CDR2 SYGVKD. The CDR3 is made up of 13 amino acids. CDR3 sequence reads: CAIKAPSLGTQYF. The CDR3 bases are TGTGCCATCAAAGCCCCAAGTTTGGGGACCCAGTACTTC.

This sequence joins TRBV10-3 and TRBJ2-4; D may be TRBD2 (5 bases). The DNA end is a closer match to TRBJ2-7, so the J assignment may be wrong. Germline loops: CDR1 ENHRY, CDR2 SYGVKD. This CDR3 spans 15 amino acids. The CDR3: CAISDTGTSSYEQYF. CDR3 DNA sequence: TGTGCCATCAGTGACACGGGAACCAGCTCCTACGAGCAGTACTTC.

The chain is built from TRBV28 and TRBJ2-2; 7 bases are shared with TRBD1. Losses at the gene ends were 6 bases for V and 5 bases for J; bases not matched to a gene: 6. Germline assignment: CDR1 MDHEN and CDR2 SYDVKM. CDR3 length equals 14 residues. CDR3 nucleotides: TGTGCCAGCAGACAGGGGAGCAGAACCGGGGAGCTGTTTTTT. It codes for CASRQGSRTGELFF. The full variable domain, its missing parts supplied by reference TRBV28 and TRBJ2-2, is DVKVTQSSRYLVKRTGEKVFLECVQDMDHENMFWYRQDPGLGLRLIYFSYDVKMKEKGDIPEGYSVSREKKERFSLILESASTNQTSMYLCASRQGSRTGELFFGEGSRLTVL.

V usage is TRBV7-3 and J usage is TRBJ2-1; a weak D match, TRBD1 (5 bases). The assigned J gene may be wrong: the sequence end matches TRBJ2-5 better. Germline V lookup: CDR1 SGHTA, CDR2 FQGTGA. CDR3 length equals 17 residues. The DNA of the CDR3 is TGTGCCAGCAGCTTAGATCACCAGACAGCCTACCAAGAGACCCAGTACTTC. The encoded protein is CASSLDHQTAYQETQYF.

The chain has TRBV7-8 and TRBJ2-4; 10 positions match TRBD1. The DNA end is a closer match to TRBJ2-5, so the J assignment may be wrong. The germline V gene has CDR1 SGHVS and CDR2 FQNEAQ. This CDR3 is 14 amino acids long. The CDR3 DNA sequence: TGTGCCAGCAGCCCGGACAGGGGGGAAGAGACCCAGTACTTC. Translation gives CASSPDRGEETQYF.

By share of the sample, this clonotype is medium-sized. This chain joins TRBV7-8 and TRBJ2-7, with 8 bases that match TRBD1. The J segment lost 4 bases and the V segment lost 0 bases, leaving 17 bases of the junction unmatched. Germline lookup yields CDR1 SGHVS and CDR2 FQNEAQ. The CDR3 length is 19 residues. CDR3 loop: CASSLALYIWGQVTYEQYF. The CDR3 DNA is TGTGCCAGCAGCTTAGCGCTTTATATTTGGGGACAGGTAACTTACGAGCAGTACTTC.

The chain recombines TRBV7-3 with TRBJ2-1, with 8 positions matching TRBD2. Looked up from germline, CDR1 is SGHTA and CDR2 is FQGTGA. The CDR3 is made up of 15 amino acids. V was clipped by 5 bases and J by 2 bases; unmatched bases: 5. The CDR3 loop is CASSPIAGPYNEQFF. DNA of the CDR3: TGTGCCAGCAGCCCGATAGCGGGACCCTACAATGAGCAGTTCTTC.